This T cell receptor beta chain was recovered during a study of blood T cell repertoires in COVID-19 (dated by TCRdb to 2019 to 2021). Turning to the overall study: The collaborator samples originated in the United States, Italy and Spain and spanned the acute and convalescent phases of COVID-19. The material from the prospective study consisted of cDNA or gDNA derived from T cells, B-cell-depleted T cells, or PBMCs. Subjects who had been exposed to COVID-19, were actively infected with it, or had recovered from it provided the deeply sampled blood TCRbeta repertoires that made up the dataset. The repertoires were released in a freely available public database intended as a resource for research on the immune response to SARS-CoV-2. Samples came from the ongoing ImmuneRACE study (first 160 participants) plus 1,254 subjects from 6 global collaborators. A de-identified subject ID, COVID-19 status, age in years and sex were almost always included in the sample metadata. Where HLA class I and class II types were available, the types were taken from metadata supplied by the sample provider, not from assay-based typing.

The collaborating institutions used their own protocols to collect whole blood in K2EDTA tubes. For TCRbeta analysis, collaborator samples were shipped as frozen whole blood, as isolated PBMCs, or as DNA extracted from either sample type. According to the germline V gene (reference sequence), CDR1 reads LNHDA and CDR2 reads SQIVND. V lost 7 bases and J lost 1 base, and the count of bases not matched to a germline gene is 7. Measured from the cysteine to the phenylalanine, the CDR3 is 15 residues long. The sequence is cut down to CDR3 DNA, 45 bases in frame from base 1. Turning to this clone: The antigen it binds to is not known. Base qualities were left out, and no much larger clone turns up one base away.

TCRbeta CDR3 regions were amplified from genomic DNA using the immunoSEQ Assay, a bias-controlled multiplex PCR. In the original analysis: Within the assay, amplification of reference gene primers was used to estimate how many nucleated cells each sample contained. Sequence reads were collapsed and filtered to measure the absolute abundance of every unique TCRbeta CDR3 rearrangement. For each sample, productive Simpson clonality was calculated as the square root of Simpson's diversity index over productive rearrangements. TCRdb provides this immuneACCESS table in a form limited to in-frame rearrangements. Some clones are lacking; in checked studies, under half of them reflect an unresolved V gene, and why the rest are absent is not known. The V and J calls and clone size are taken from that table; D and trimming were inferred from the DNA. The sample records under 250,000 clones, approximately 84% of which are singletons. Of the sample, 7.5% to 8% falls within the top ten clones.

Study-wide findings and limitations: How much clinical and demographic metadata was included differed by source and by participant, and the metadata was provided uncurated.

The sequence was obtained from a woman aged 50 to 60 with active or convalescent COVID-19. The sequence is built from TRBV19 and TRBJ1-3, with 7 bases in between that match TRBD1. Sequenced input: peripheral blood. The CDR3 protein sequence reads: CASIGTDLSGNTIYF. The DNA is TGTGCCAGTATCGGGACAGACCTATCTGGAAACACCATATATTTT.